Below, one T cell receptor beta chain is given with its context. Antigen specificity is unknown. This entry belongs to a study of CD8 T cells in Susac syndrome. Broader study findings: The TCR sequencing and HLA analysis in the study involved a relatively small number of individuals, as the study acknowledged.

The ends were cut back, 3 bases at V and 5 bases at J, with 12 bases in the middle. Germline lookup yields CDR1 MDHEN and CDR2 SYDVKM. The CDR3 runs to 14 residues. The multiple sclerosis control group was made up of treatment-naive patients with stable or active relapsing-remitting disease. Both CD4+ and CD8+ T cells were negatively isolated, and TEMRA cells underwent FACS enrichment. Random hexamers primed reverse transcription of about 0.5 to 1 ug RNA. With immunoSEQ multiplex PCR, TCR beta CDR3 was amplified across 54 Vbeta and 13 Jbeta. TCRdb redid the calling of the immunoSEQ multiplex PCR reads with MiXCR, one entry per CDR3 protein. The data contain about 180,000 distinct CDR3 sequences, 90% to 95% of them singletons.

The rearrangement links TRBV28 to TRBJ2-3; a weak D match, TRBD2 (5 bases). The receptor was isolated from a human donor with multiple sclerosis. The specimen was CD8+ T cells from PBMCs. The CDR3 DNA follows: TGTGCCAGCAGTTTGCCTGGGCGGGTAGATACGCAGTATTTT. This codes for CASSLPGRVDTQYF.